This TCR beta chain was profiled in a study of response to subunit inactivated influenza vaccine. From the RT-PCR reads, TCRdb called clonotypes with MiXCR, one entry per CDR3 protein. This sample has about 520,000 distinct CDR3 sequences, with 7.2% found just once. Germline CDR1 is SGHAT and CDR2 is FQNNGV. The CDR3 totals 14 residues. Trimming took 1 base from V and 7 from J, leaving 10 bases between them. This clonotype showed up many times. The TCR sequence derives from a man aged 45-69 years who received an inactivated influenza vaccine. The sample was PBMCs from blood, taken about 24 months after vaccination. The genes are TRBV11-2 and TRBJ1-4, with no clear D. The CDR3 DNA sequence: TGTGCCAGCAGCTTAGGAGGTGCCGGTGAAAAACTGTTTTTT. As protein: CASSLGGAGEKLFF.